These T cell receptor beta chains were read from a single sample in a study of T cell responses to AZD1222 COVID-19 vaccine. Assay: immunoSEQ multiplex PCR; the TCRdb copy retains only in-frame clones and omits some. The sample has 95,000 or so clones, around 92% seen once. Source: peripheral blood, taken on day 0 of MenACWY control vaccination. These receptors all stem from an adult in good health. CDR3s include the opening cysteine and the closing phenylalanine or tryptophan. D genes are given only for firm matches. The size field is filled for only some rows; it gives once, few, many or a size class.

abundance: few
len: 16
d_gene: TRBD1
v_gene: TRBV5-4
j_gene: TRBJ1-3
CDR3nt: TGTGCCAGCAGCTTGGATCCCCCACAGGGGGGAAACACCATATATTTT
CDR3aa: CASSLDPPQGGNTIYF

abundance: -
len: 15
d_gene: -
v_gene: TRBV18
j_gene: TRBJ1-3
CDR3nt: TGTGCCAGCTCACCAGTCGGGCTCTCTGGAAACACCATATATTTT
CDR3aa: CASSPVGLSGNTIYF

abundance: -
len: 13
d_gene: -
v_gene: TRBV15
j_gene: TRBJ1-2
CDR3nt: TGTGCCACCAGCAGAGGGTCCCATGGAGGCTACACCTTC
CDR3aa: CATSRGSHGGYTF

abundance: -
len: 16
d_gene: -
v_gene: TRBV4-2
j_gene: TRBJ1-1
CDR3nt: TGTGCCAGCAGCCAAGAAGGTCGCAGGATGAACACTGAAGCTTTCTTT
CDR3aa: CASSQEGRRMNTEAFF

abundance: once
len: 15
d_gene: -
v_gene: TRBV4-1
j_gene: TRBJ1-6
CDR3nt: TGCGCCAGCAGCCAAGAAGGAGTTAAAAATTCACCCCTCCACTTT
CDR3aa: CASSQEGVKNSPLHF

abundance: -
len: 13
d_gene: -
v_gene: TRBV27
j_gene: TRBJ1-2
CDR3nt: TGTGCCAGCAGGCAAACAGATAACTATGGCTACACCTTC
CDR3aa: CASRQTDNYGYTF

abundance: few
len: 10
d_gene: -
v_gene: TRBV20-1
j_gene: TRBJ2-3
CDR3nt: TGCAGTGCTAGGGGGGGTACGCAGTATTTT
CDR3aa: CSARGGTQYF

abundance: -
len: 14
d_gene: -
v_gene: TRBV19
j_gene: TRBJ1-4
CDR3nt: TGTGCCAGTGCCGCAGGGTGGGGACGGGAAAAACTGTTTTTT
CDR3aa: CASAAGWGREKLFF

abundance: -
len: 13
d_gene: -
v_gene: TRBV30
j_gene: TRBJ2-7
CDR3nt: TGTGCCTGGAGTGGAGTTATATCCTACGAGCAGTACTTC
CDR3aa: CAWSGVISYEQYF

abundance: -
len: 17
d_gene: TRBD2
v_gene: TRBV3-1/TRBV3-2
j_gene: TRBJ2-5
CDR3nt: TGTGCCAGCAGCCAAGCAATGGCGGGGGTTAGACAAGAGACCCAGTACTTC
CDR3aa: CASSQAMAGVRQETQYF

abundance: -
len: 14
d_gene: -
v_gene: TRBV6-1
j_gene: TRBJ1-1
CDR3nt: TGTGCCAGCAGTGAACACAAGCTAGACACTGAAGCTTTCTTT
CDR3aa: CASSEHKLDTEAFF

abundance: -
len: 16
d_gene: -
v_gene: TRBV7-9
j_gene: TRBJ1-1
CDR3nt: TGTGCCAGCAGCTTTTCCGGCGGAGGGGGGGACACTGAAGCTTTCTTT
CDR3aa: CASSFSGGGGDTEAFF

abundance: once
len: 17
d_gene: -
v_gene: TRBV15
j_gene: TRBJ1-6
CDR3nt: TGTGCCACCAGCAGAGATCGGGTAGGGGCTAATAATTCACCCCTCCACTTT
CDR3aa: CATSRDRVGANNSPLHF

abundance: -
len: 14
d_gene: -
v_gene: TRBV19
j_gene: TRBJ2-6
CDR3nt: TGTGCCAGTAACTATCTCTCTGGGGCCAACGTCCTGACTTTC
CDR3aa: CASNYLSGANVLTF

abundance: -
len: 15
d_gene: TRBD2
v_gene: TRBV10-2
j_gene: TRBJ2-7
CDR3nt: TGCGCCAGCAGTGAGTTAAGCGGGGGGCCTTACGAGCAGTACTTC
CDR3aa: CASSELSGGPYEQYF

abundance: once
len: 15
d_gene: -
v_gene: TRBV29-1
j_gene: TRBJ2-1
CDR3nt: TGCAGCGTTGCTTATGAACTATTCTCCTACAATGAGCAGTTCTTC
CDR3aa: CSVAYELFSYNEQFF

abundance: -
len: 15
d_gene: TRBD2
v_gene: TRBV15
j_gene: TRBJ2-3
CDR3nt: TGTGCCACCAGCACGGGTAGCGGGGAAGGGGATACGCAGTATTTT
CDR3aa: CATSTGSGEGDTQYF

abundance: -
len: 16
d_gene: TRBD2
v_gene: TRBV11-3
j_gene: TRBJ2-1
CDR3nt: TGTGCCAGCAGCCTATTGGCGGGGGGGGCCAGGAATGAGCAGTTCTTC
CDR3aa: CASSLLAGGARNEQFF

abundance: -
len: 15
d_gene: TRBD1
v_gene: TRBV9
j_gene: TRBJ2-1
CDR3nt: TGTGCCAGCAGCGTATCAGACAGGGGCTGGAATGAGCAGTTCTTC
CDR3aa: CASSVSDRGWNEQFF

abundance: -
len: 12
d_gene: -
v_gene: TRBV28
j_gene: TRBJ2-7
CDR3nt: TGTGCCAGCGAAATCCCTCAAGTGGAGCAGTACTTC
CDR3aa: CASEIPQVEQYF

abundance: -
len: 16
d_gene: -
v_gene: TRBV11-1
j_gene: TRBJ2-3
CDR3nt: TGTGCCAGCAGCTTGACGTACAGCCCTCCGGCAGATACGCAGTATTTT
CDR3aa: CASSLTYSPPADTQYF

abundance: -
len: 14
d_gene: TRBD2
v_gene: TRBV25-1
j_gene: TRBJ2-5
CDR3nt: TGTGCCAGCAGTGCCCCTAGCGGGGAAGAGACCCAGTACTTC
CDR3aa: CASSAPSGEETQYF

abundance: -
len: 16
d_gene: TRBD1
v_gene: TRBV11-3
j_gene: TRBJ2-2
CDR3nt: TGTGCCAGCAGCTCAGGGACAGGGGGACCTACCGGGGAGCTGTTTTTT
CDR3aa: CASSSGTGGPTGELFF

abundance: -
len: 16
d_gene: -
v_gene: TRBV4-1
j_gene: TRBJ2-7
CDR3nt: TGCGCCAGCAGCCAAGATTTCGGGGTTAATCCCTACGAGCAGTACTTC
CDR3aa: CASSQDFGVNPYEQYF

abundance: -
len: 16
d_gene: -
v_gene: TRBV5-5
j_gene: TRBJ1-3
CDR3nt: TGTGCCAGCAGCCTCTACGGCCGCGGAGAAGAGGACACCATATATTTT
CDR3aa: CASSLYGRGEEDTIYF

abundance: -
len: 13
d_gene: -
v_gene: TRBV12-5
j_gene: TRBJ2-2
CDR3nt: TGTGCTAGTGGTTTGAAAAAAACCGGGGAGCTGTTTTTT
CDR3aa: CASGLKKTGELFF

abundance: few
len: 14
d_gene: -
v_gene: TRBV30
j_gene: TRBJ2-3
CDR3nt: TGTGCCTGGAGCAGGGGGGGTGACGCAGATACGCAGTATTTT
CDR3aa: CAWSRGGDADTQYF

abundance: -
len: 12
d_gene: -
v_gene: TRBV28
j_gene: TRBJ2-7
CDR3nt: TGTGCCAGCAGCCTAGGGGAGAACGAGCAGTACTTC
CDR3aa: CASSLGENEQYF

abundance: -
len: 17
d_gene: TRBD1
v_gene: TRBV4-3
j_gene: TRBJ2-7
CDR3nt: TGCGCCAGCAGCCAGGGCTATTCCGGGACAGTCTTCTACGAGCAGTACTTC
CDR3aa: CASSQGYSGTVFYEQYF

abundance: -
len: 13
d_gene: -
v_gene: TRBV2
j_gene: TRBJ1-2
CDR3nt: TGTGCCAGCAGTGAAGCGCTCTCTGGAGGCTACACCTTC
CDR3aa: CASSEALSGGYTF

abundance: once
len: 16
d_gene: -
v_gene: TRBV5-6
j_gene: TRBJ1-1
CDR3nt: TGTGCCAGCAGCCCCGGTAGGGACCCTCGCTGGACTGAAGCTTTCTTT
CDR3aa: CASSPGRDPRWTEAFF

abundance: -
len: 17
d_gene: TRBD2
v_gene: TRBV9
j_gene: TRBJ2-1
CDR3nt: TGTGCCAGCAGCGTTTCTAGCGGGGGCTCGTCCTACAATGAGCAGTTCTTC
CDR3aa: CASSVSSGGSSYNEQFF

abundance: -
len: 16
d_gene: TRBD1
v_gene: TRBV28
j_gene: TRBJ2-7
CDR3nt: TGTGCCAGCAGTACAGAAGGGGACAGGGGTTCCTACGAGCAGTACTTC
CDR3aa: CASSTEGDRGSYEQYF

abundance: -
len: 16
d_gene: TRBD1
v_gene: TRBV2
j_gene: TRBJ1-1
CDR3nt: TGTGCCAGCAGTTCGGGACAGGGGGGACCCCTTACTGAAGCTTTCTTT
CDR3aa: CASSSGQGGPLTEAFF

abundance: -
len: 15
d_gene: TRBD1
v_gene: TRBV5-1
j_gene: TRBJ1-1
CDR3nt: TGCGCCAGCAGCTTGGAGGCACAGGGGGACACTGAAGCTTTCTTT
CDR3aa: CASSLEAQGDTEAFF

abundance: -
len: 17
d_gene: TRBD2
v_gene: TRBV3-1/TRBV3-2
j_gene: TRBJ2-1
CDR3nt: TGTGCCAGCAGCCAAGATTCTTTAGCGGGGGCGTGGAATGAGCAGTTCTTC
CDR3aa: CASSQDSLAGAWNEQFF

abundance: -
len: 15
d_gene: TRBD2
v_gene: TRBV30
j_gene: TRBJ2-1
CDR3nt: TGTGCCTGGAGTCGGTGGCGGGGGGGCCTGTGGGAGCAGTTCTTC
CDR3aa: CAWSRWRGGLWEQFF

abundance: -
len: 14
d_gene: -
v_gene: TRBV5-5
j_gene: TRBJ1-6
CDR3nt: TGTGCCAGCAGCTTGGAGGGGGTACTTTCACCCCTCCACTTT
CDR3aa: CASSLEGVLSPLHF

abundance: -
len: 14
d_gene: -
v_gene: TRBV15
j_gene: TRBJ1-1
CDR3nt: TGTGCCACCAGCAGAGTCCCGGGCAGCACTGAAGCTTTCTTT
CDR3aa: CATSRVPGSTEAFF

abundance: few
len: 13
d_gene: -
v_gene: TRBV4-3
j_gene: TRBJ2-1
CDR3nt: TGCGCCAGCAGCCAAGATGTGGGGGATGAGCAGTTCTTC
CDR3aa: CASSQDVGDEQFF